These T cell receptor beta chains were read from a single sample in a study of cytotoxic CD8 clonotypes in ibrutinib-treated CLL. This table comes from immunoSEQ multiplex PCR, and its TCRdb copy is limited to in-frame clones, with some not included. The table includes roughly 150,000 clones, about 84% detected once. The sample here was PBMCs, taken after 24 months of ibrutinib treatment. The source is a human donor with chronic lymphocytic leukemia. Both conserved end residues are trimmed from each CDR3. Each record gives: clone size, CDR3 length, V gene, J gene, CDR3 protein. Clone size is stated in some rows and not others, as once, few, many or a class when expanded.

clone size: once
CDR3 length: 14
V gene: TRBV28
J gene: TRBJ1-5
CDR3 protein: ASSLWADHSNQPQH

clone size: NA
CDR3 length: 13
V gene: TRBV7-9
J gene: TRBJ1-3
CDR3 protein: ASSLQQFSGNTIY

clone size: few
CDR3 length: 15
V gene: TRBV7-2
J gene: TRBJ1-1
CDR3 protein: ASSYGQGPFGDTEAF

clone size: NA
CDR3 length: 11
V gene: TRBV21-1
J gene: TRBJ1-2
CDR3 protein: ASPRGKGYGYT

clone size: few
CDR3 length: 16
V gene: TRBV18
J gene: TRBJ2-7
CDR3 protein: ASSLPDRGGLGSYEQY

clone size: NA
CDR3 length: 9
V gene: TRBV7-2
J gene: TRBJ2-3
CDR3 protein: SSSALDTQY

clone size: NA
CDR3 length: 22
V gene: TRBV21-1
J gene: TRBJ2-5
CDR3 protein: ASSKGGNFWEASRWEMGAETQY

clone size: NA
CDR3 length: 13
V gene: TRBV7-2
J gene: TRBJ2-3
CDR3 protein: ASRFLASSTDTQY

clone size: NA
CDR3 length: 11
V gene: TRBV5-6
J gene: TRBJ1-5
CDR3 protein: ASSREFNQPQH

clone size: few
CDR3 length: 14
V gene: TRBV5-8
J gene: TRBJ1-5
CDR3 protein: ASSLNEQTGNQPQH

clone size: NA
CDR3 length: 14
V gene: TRBV27
J gene: TRBJ1-6
CDR3 protein: ASSIGQRGSNSPLH

clone size: NA
CDR3 length: 11
V gene: TRBV7-8
J gene: TRBJ2-3
CDR3 protein: ASSLGRTDTQY

clone size: NA
CDR3 length: 11
V gene: TRBV6-1
J gene: TRBJ1-1
CDR3 protein: ASSERDKGGPF

clone size: NA
CDR3 length: 14
V gene: TRBV11-3
J gene: TRBJ2-7
CDR3 protein: ASSLDYRGEIYEQY

clone size: NA
CDR3 length: 10
V gene: TRBV28
J gene: TRBJ1-3
CDR3 protein: ASGVSGNTIY

clone size: NA
CDR3 length: 12
V gene: TRBV6-6
J gene: TRBJ1-1
CDR3 protein: ASSLQILNTEAF

clone size: once
CDR3 length: 11
V gene: TRBV18
J gene: TRBJ2-3
CDR3 protein: ASSPGSTDTQY

clone size: NA
CDR3 length: 11
V gene: TRBV18
J gene: TRBJ2-5
CDR3 protein: ASSPGYQETQY

clone size: NA
CDR3 length: 13
V gene: TRBV19
J gene: TRBJ1-5
CDR3 protein: ATKPHKGSNQPQH

clone size: few
CDR3 length: 11
V gene: TRBV25-1
J gene: TRBJ1-2
CDR3 protein: ASSVRVDGGYT

clone size: once
CDR3 length: 14
V gene: TRBV9
J gene: TRBJ2-6
CDR3 protein: ASSVGLGLGANVLT

clone size: NA
CDR3 length: 14
V gene: TRBV6-6
J gene: TRBJ1-5
CDR3 protein: ASSYETLYSNQPQH

clone size: once
CDR3 length: 12
V gene: TRBV6-6
J gene: TRBJ2-7
CDR3 protein: ASSLAGGPYEQY

clone size: NA
CDR3 length: 13
V gene: TRBV6-6
J gene: TRBJ1-4
CDR3 protein: ASSNQDRANEKLF

clone size: NA
CDR3 length: 12
V gene: TRBV5-1
J gene: TRBJ2-3
CDR3 protein: ASSLGQEWDTQY

clone size: NA
CDR3 length: 13
V gene: TRBV6-6
J gene: TRBJ2-7
CDR3 protein: ASSHPNRVWHEQY

clone size: NA
CDR3 length: 10
V gene: TRBV28
J gene: TRBJ2-7
CDR3 protein: ASRGQFYEQY

clone size: NA
CDR3 length: 11
V gene: TRBV7-9
J gene: TRBJ1-2
CDR3 protein: ASSFEANYGYT

clone size: once
CDR3 length: 14
V gene: TRBV28
J gene: TRBJ2-7
CDR3 protein: ASSFELGRSSYEQY

clone size: NA
CDR3 length: 12
V gene: TRBV7-2
J gene: TRBJ2-5
CDR3 protein: ASSFGAGGETQY

clone size: NA
CDR3 length: 12
V gene: TRBV4-3
J gene: TRBJ2-7
CDR3 protein: ASSFREASYEQY

clone size: NA
CDR3 length: 13
V gene: TRBV27
J gene: TRBJ2-7
CDR3 protein: ASSPRTGGFYEQY

clone size: NA
CDR3 length: 14
V gene: TRBV5-5
J gene: TRBJ2-7
CDR3 protein: ASSPRGGLRTDEQY

clone size: NA
CDR3 length: 17
V gene: TRBV2
J gene: TRBJ2-4
CDR3 protein: ASSVDRARTTPYKNIQY

clone size: few
CDR3 length: 13
V gene: TRBV7-9
J gene: TRBJ1-5
CDR3 protein: ASSLEGRRNQPQH

clone size: NA
CDR3 length: 13
V gene: TRBV9
J gene: TRBJ1-2
CDR3 protein: ASSVGNPPAYGYT

clone size: NA
CDR3 length: 11
V gene: TRBV7-2
J gene: TRBJ1-2
CDR3 protein: ASSDALNYGYT

clone size: NA
CDR3 length: 13
V gene: TRBV6-5
J gene: TRBJ1-6
CDR3 protein: ASSRDTYDNSPLH

clone size: NA
CDR3 length: 10
V gene: TRBV18
J gene: TRBJ2-5
CDR3 protein: ASSPTSGTQY

clone size: NA
CDR3 length: 13
V gene: TRBV6-6
J gene: TRBJ2-7
CDR3 protein: ASTYGTSGTGEQY

clone size: NA
CDR3 length: 11
V gene: TRBV6-5
J gene: TRBJ1-6
CDR3 protein: ASGQSQDSPLH

clone size: NA
CDR3 length: 10
V gene: TRBV7-2
J gene: TRBJ2-5
CDR3 protein: ASSSYQETQY

clone size: NA
CDR3 length: 11
V gene: TRBV9
J gene: TRBJ2-1
CDR3 protein: ASSAPTYNEQF

clone size: NA
CDR3 length: 14
V gene: TRBV10-3
J gene: TRBJ1-1
CDR3 protein: AISDVEDGLSTEAF